This T cell receptor (beta chain) was sequenced during a study of blood T cell repertoires in COVID-19. Measured with immunoSEQ multiplex PCR; TCRdb has only the in-frame clones, and not every one. Of 250,000 to 350,000 clones listed, about 89% are singletons. The germline V gene has CDR1 SQVTM and CDR2 ANQGSEA. J gave up 1 base and V 4 bases, and 5 bases lay outside the gene matches. The CDR3 is made up of 15 amino acids. V gene TRBV29-1 combines with J gene TRBJ2-7, with 12 bases that match TRBD2. The sample taken for sequencing was peripheral blood. The sequence was collected from a woman aged 60 to 75 with acute or convalescent COVID-19. CDR3 DNA sequence: TGCAGCGTTGTGTGGCTAGCGGGAGGGTCCTACGAGCAGTACTTC. Residues: CSVVWLAGGSYEQYF.